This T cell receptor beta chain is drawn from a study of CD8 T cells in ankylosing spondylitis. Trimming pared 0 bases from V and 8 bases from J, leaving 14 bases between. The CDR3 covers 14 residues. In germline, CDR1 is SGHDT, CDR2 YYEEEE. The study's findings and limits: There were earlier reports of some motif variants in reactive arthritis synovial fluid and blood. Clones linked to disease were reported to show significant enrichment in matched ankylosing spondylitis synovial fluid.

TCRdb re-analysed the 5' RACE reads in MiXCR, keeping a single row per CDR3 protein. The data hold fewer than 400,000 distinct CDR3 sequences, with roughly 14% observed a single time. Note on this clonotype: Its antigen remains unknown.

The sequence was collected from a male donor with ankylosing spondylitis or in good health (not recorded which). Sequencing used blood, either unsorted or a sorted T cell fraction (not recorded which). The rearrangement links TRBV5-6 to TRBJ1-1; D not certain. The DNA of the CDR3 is TGTGCCAGCAGCTTGGTGTACGTCGGCGGGGAAGCTTTCTTT. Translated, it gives CASSLVYVGGEAFF.